A selection of T cell receptor beta chains follows, all from one sample in a study of blood T cell repertoires in COVID-19. Data came from immunoSEQ multiplex PCR; TCRdb stores just in-frame clones and leaves some out. The sample yields 650,000 to 800,000 clones, 85% to 90% seen once. The sample consisted of peripheral blood. These receptors were obtained from a woman between 18 and 29 years old with acute or convalescent COVID-19. Each CDR3 is given with its conserved first and last residue. D genes are given only for firm matches. Expanded clones are given a class, and other clones once, few, many or no size at all.

j_gene | len | v_gene | abundance | d_gene | CDR3nt | CDR3aa
TRBJ1-4 | 15 | TRBV11-2 | NA | TRBD1 | TGTGCCAGCAGCTTACCAGGGGGTGGGGTAGAAAAACTGTTTTTT | CASSLPGGGVEKLFF
TRBJ1-2 | 14 | TRBV29-1 | NA | NA | TGCAGCGTTGTCTCGGGTAGTGAAAACTATGGCTACACCTTC | CSVVSGSENYGYTF
TRBJ1-6 | 14 | TRBV15 | NA | TRBD1 | TGTGCCACCAGCAGGGGACAGGGGAATTCACCCCTCCACTTT | CATSRGQGNSPLHF
TRBJ1-1 | 14 | TRBV6-5 | NA | NA | TGTGCCAGCATCTCCCCCGGGGGGGTAACTGAAGCTTTCTTT | CASISPGGVTEAFF
TRBJ1-5 | 14 | TRBV7-9 | NA | NA | TGTGCCAGCAGCTCCAGGGACTCCTATCAGCCCCAGCATTTT | CASSSRDSYQPQHF
TRBJ2-1 | 16 | TRBV2 | NA | TRBD2 | TGTGCCAGCAGTGGGCCTAGCGGGGGGACTGACAATGAGCAGTTCTTC | CASSGPSGGTDNEQFF
TRBJ2-1 | 16 | TRBV7-9 | NA | NA | TGTGCCAGCAGCTTAGAGGTAGGACATATTCATGTTGAGCAGTTCTTC | CASSLEVGHIHVEQFF
TRBJ1-2 | 17 | TRBV6-1 | NA | TRBD1 | TGTGCCAGCAGTGAACTGCTCGGGACAGGGTCGGGCTATGGCTACACCTTC | CASSELLGTGSGYGYTF
TRBJ1-1 | 12 | TRBV12-3/TRBV12-4 | NA | NA | TGTGCCAGCAGTTTGGGCCTGCCGGAAGCTTTCTTT | CASSLGLPEAFF
TRBJ1-5 | 15 | TRBV5-8 | NA | NA | TGTGCCAGCAGAAGAGTCCCCCCCGGCAATCAGCCCCAGCATTTT | CASRRVPPGNQPQHF
TRBJ1-2 | 15 | TRBV19 | NA | NA | TGTGCCAGTAGTATCCCCGGGGGGCTCGGCTATGGCTACACCTTC | CASSIPGGLGYGYTF
TRBJ2-3 | 16 | TRBV9 | NA | TRBD1 | TGTGCCAGCAGCGCACCGGGACAGGGTGATGGTCATACGCAGTATTTT | CASSAPGQGDGHTQYF
TRBJ2-2 | 14 | TRBV10-2 | NA | NA | TGCGCCAGCCAGTGGGGGGGCGGGGGCGGGGAGCTGTTTTTT | CASQWGGGGGELFF
TRBJ2-7 | 13 | TRBV24-1 | NA | NA | TGTGCCACCAGTAGCCCGAGCTCCTACGAGCAGTACTTC | CATSSPSSYEQYF
TRBJ2-1 | 15 | TRBV4-1 | NA | NA | TGCGCCAGCAGCCAAGATCCAACGGGAACCGCACGGGGGTTCTTC | CASSQDPTGTARGFF
TRBJ2-7 | 15 | TRBV5-1 | NA | TRBD1 | TGCGCCAGCAGCGTGGCCGGGACAGCGACCTACGAGCAGTACTTC | CASSVAGTATYEQYF
TRBJ2-5 | 12 | TRBV5-1 | NA | TRBD2 | TGCGCCAGCAGCTGGGGGGGAGAGACCCAGTACTTC | CASSWGGETQYF
TRBJ1-1 | 13 | TRBV9 | NA | NA | TGTGCCAGCAGCGTAGATTTTGTCGCTGAAGCTTTCTTT | CASSVDFVAEAFF
TRBJ2-3 | 13 | TRBV3-1/TRBV3-2 | NA | TRBD2 | TGTGCCAGCAGCCAAGGGGGGGGGAATACGCAGTATTTT | CASSQGGGNTQYF
TRBJ2-3 | 12 | TRBV29-1 | NA | TRBD1 | TGCAGCTCACAGGGGTTCACAGATACGCAGTATTTT | CSSQGFTDTQYF
TRBJ2-7 | 13 | TRBV10-3 | NA | TRBD2 | TGTGCCATCAGTGTAGGACTAGATCCCGAGCAGTACTTC | CAISVGLDPEQYF
TRBJ2-6 | 13 | TRBV7-3 | NA | NA | TGTGCCAGCAGCCCCACAGACACCAACGTCCTGACTTTC | CASSPTDTNVLTF
TRBJ1-3 | 15 | TRBV7-3 | NA | NA | TGTGCCAGCAGCTTAAATGCGGGCTCTGGAAACACCATATATTTT | CASSLNAGSGNTIYF
TRBJ2-1 | 15 | TRBV7-6 | NA | NA | TGTGCCAGCAGCCCTCCTCGGGGTGCCTACAATGAGCAGTTCTTC | CASSPPRGAYNEQFF
TRBJ1-2 | 14 | TRBV6-5 | NA | NA | TGTGCCAGCAGTTTGGCCTGGTCAAACTATGGCTACACCTTC | CASSLAWSNYGYTF
TRBJ2-7 | 15 | TRBV3-1/TRBV3-2 | NA | TRBD2 | TGTGCCAGCAGCCTGAGGGGCGGGGGGGACTACGAGCAGTACTTC | CASSLRGGGDYEQYF
TRBJ1-2 | 13 | TRBV9 | NA | TRBD1 | TGTGCCAGCAGCCTGGACAGGAACTATGGCTACACCTTC | CASSLDRNYGYTF
TRBJ1-5 | 15 | TRBV24-1 | NA | NA | TGTGCCACCAGTGATCGGTCCGGGGACAATCAGCCCCAGCATTTT | CATSDRSGDNQPQHF
TRBJ1-2 | 15 | TRBV10-3 | NA | TRBD1 | TGTGCCATCAGTGAGATGGGACAGGGCATGGATGGCTACACCTTC | CAISEMGQGMDGYTF
TRBJ2-5 | 13 | TRBV9 | NA | NA | TGTGCCAGCAGCGTGGACAGCCAAGAGACCCAGTACTTC | CASSVDSQETQYF
TRBJ1-2 | 16 | TRBV4-2 | NA | TRBD1 | TGTGCCAGCAGCCCGACCGGGACAGGGGGAAACTATGGCTACACCTTC | CASSPTGTGGNYGYTF
TRBJ1-6 | 15 | TRBV27 | NA | TRBD1 | TGTGCCAGCAGGGGACAGAAGATCTATAATTCACCCCTCCACTTT | CASRGQKIYNSPLHF
TRBJ2-1 | 14 | TRBV5-6 | NA | NA | TGTGCCAGCAGCTTAGGGGGCTCCTACAATGAGCAGTTCTTC | CASSLGGSYNEQFF
TRBJ1-1 | 13 | TRBV6-5 | NA | NA | TGTGCCAGCAGCTTGGGACACGAAGTTGAAGCTTTCTTT | CASSLGHEVEAFF
TRBJ2-3 | 15 | TRBV7-3 | NA | TRBD2 | TGTGCCAGCAGTTCCCCGACTAGCGACGGGGGTACGCAGTATTTT | CASSSPTSDGGTQYF
TRBJ2-3 | 14 | TRBV5-1 | NA | TRBD2 | TGCGCCAGCAGCTTGGCCCTAGCGGGGGATACGCAGTATTTT | CASSLALAGDTQYF
TRBJ1-2 | 16 | TRBV19 | NA | TRBD1 | TGTGCCAGTAGTACATCTCAGCCGGGACAGCTCTATGGCTACACCTTC | CASSTSQPGQLYGYTF
TRBJ1-2 | 13 | TRBV12-3/TRBV12-4 | once | NA | TGTGCCAGCAGTGGAGGGAAGGGGCACGGCTACACCTTC | CASSGGKGHGYTF
TRBJ2-3 | 15 | TRBV9 | NA | TRBD2 | TGTGCCAGCAGCGCCCCCCGGGGGGGCACAGATACGCAGTATTTT | CASSAPRGGTDTQYF
TRBJ1-4 | 15 | TRBV19 | NA | NA | TGTGCCAGTAGTCCCCGCGGAGGGGAGGGTGAAAAACTGTTTTTT | CASSPRGGEGEKLFF
TRBJ1-2 | 12 | TRBV19 | NA | NA | TGTGCCAGTAGGCCCCAGGGGCTCGGCTACACCTTC | CASRPQGLGYTF
TRBJ1-1 | 20 | TRBV7-8 | NA | TRBD1 | TGTGCCAGCAGCCCCCGTCCCGGGACAGGGGGTCTCCTTGCTCCCACTGAAGCTTTCTTT | CASSPRPGTGGLLAPTEAFF
TRBJ1-2 | 15 | TRBV19 | NA | TRBD1 | TGTGCCAGTAGTGTGCCGGGACAGGGGCGTTATGGCTACACCTTC | CASSVPGQGRYGYTF